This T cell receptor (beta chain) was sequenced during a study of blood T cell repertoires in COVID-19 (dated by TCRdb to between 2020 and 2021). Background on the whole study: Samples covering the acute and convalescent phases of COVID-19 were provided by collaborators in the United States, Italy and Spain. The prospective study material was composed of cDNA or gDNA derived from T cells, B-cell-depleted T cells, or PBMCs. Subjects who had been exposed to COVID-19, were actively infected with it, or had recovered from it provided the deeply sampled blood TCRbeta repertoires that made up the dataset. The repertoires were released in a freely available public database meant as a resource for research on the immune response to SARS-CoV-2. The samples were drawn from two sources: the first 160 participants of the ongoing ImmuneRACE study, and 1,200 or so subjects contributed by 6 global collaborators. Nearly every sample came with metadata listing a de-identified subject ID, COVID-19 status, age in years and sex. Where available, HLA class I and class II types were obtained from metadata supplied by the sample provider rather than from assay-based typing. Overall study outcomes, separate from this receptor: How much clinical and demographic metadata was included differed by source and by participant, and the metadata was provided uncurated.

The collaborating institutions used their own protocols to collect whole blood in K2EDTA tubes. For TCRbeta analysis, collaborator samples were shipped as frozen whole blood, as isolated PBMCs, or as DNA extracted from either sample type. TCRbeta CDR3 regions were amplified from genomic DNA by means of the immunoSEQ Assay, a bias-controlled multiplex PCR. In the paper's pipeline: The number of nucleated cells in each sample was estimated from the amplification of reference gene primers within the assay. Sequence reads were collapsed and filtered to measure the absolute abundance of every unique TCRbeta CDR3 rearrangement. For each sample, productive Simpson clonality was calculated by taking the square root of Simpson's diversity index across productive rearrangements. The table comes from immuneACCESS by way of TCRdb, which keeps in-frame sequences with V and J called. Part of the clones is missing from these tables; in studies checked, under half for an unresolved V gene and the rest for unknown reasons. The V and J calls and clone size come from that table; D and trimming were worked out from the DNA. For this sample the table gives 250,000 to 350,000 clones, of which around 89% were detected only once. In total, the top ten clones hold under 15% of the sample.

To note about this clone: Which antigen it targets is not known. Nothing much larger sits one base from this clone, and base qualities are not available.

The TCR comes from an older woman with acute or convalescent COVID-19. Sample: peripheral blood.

The CDR3 in this case is CASSYSADGRDMNTEAFF. The DNA sequence is as follows: TGTGCCAGCAGTTACTCGGCCGACGGTCGGGACATGAACACTGAAGCTTTCTTT. The chain is encoded by TRBV6-2 or TRBV6-3 joined to TRBJ1-1; TRBD1 is perhaps the D gene, given 6 matching bases. Measured from the cysteine to the phenylalanine, the CDR3 is 18 residues long. The entry retains the CDR3 DNA only, 54 bases that are in frame from base 1. Via the germline V gene, CDR1 is MNHEY and CDR2 SVGEGT. V loses 0 bases of germline sequence and J loses 0 bases, and the interval between the two ends is 17 bases.